This TCR beta chain was identified during a study of T cells in Graves' hyperthyroidism and ophthalmopathy. Notes on the study in general: The model anticipated ophthalmopathy a median about 7.1 months pre-onset. Separating ophthalmopathy from stable hyperthyroidism was achieved by a 13 V-J model.

TCR beta CDR3 regions were amplified from RNA transcripts. In the first-round RT-PCR of the TCR CDR3, the HTBI primer set was used. Each CDR3 protein is one row after TCRdb ran MiXCR on the multiplex PCR reads. The profile shows roughly 750,000 distinct CDR3 sequences, about 17% of them singletons. Points on this clonotype: No antigen is known for it.

Between the trimmed V and J ends, which lost 8 bases and 6 bases, there was a span of 13 bases. CDR3 length: 13 amino acids. In germline, CDR1 is MNHNS, CDR2 SASEGT. These patients, aged 18 to 65, had recently diagnosed hyperthyroidism lasting under 2 months. The chain has TRBV6-1 and TRBJ1-4; TRBD1 is a possible D gene (5 bases). Sequences were obtained from blood. The receptor was derived from a man between 18 and 35 years old with Graves' hyperthyroidism. The CDR3 region is CASARGSDEKLFF. The CDR3, as DNA: TGTGCCAGCGCCCGGGGGTCCGATGAAAAACTGTTTTTT.